This is a list of T cell receptor beta chains from one sample in a study of T-cell memory formation after mild COVID-19. MiXCR was run by TCRdb on the 5' RACE reads, yielding one entry per CDR3 protein. The sample holds approximately 250,000 distinct CDR3 sequences; roughly 17% are singletons and the top ten take around a fifth. The sequencing sample was made of PBMCs or a T cell subset sorted from them (not recorded which). These receptors came from a man in his late teens or twenties who had mild COVID-19 (a few samples of this study predate the infection). Cell type and time point are not known. The CDR3 runs from the conserved cysteine through the conserved F or W. D genes are given only for firm matches. Size is omitted from some rows. Given values are once, few, many or a class for expanded clones.

d_call j_call clone_size v_call cdr3_aa cdr3_nt
. TRBJ2-3 few TRBV14 CASSQVAGALTDTQYF TGTGCCAGCAGCCAGGTCGCGGGGGCCCTTACAGATACGCAGTATTTT
. TRBJ2-6 . TRBV3-1 CASSPPPDSGANVLTF TGTGCCAGCAGCCCCCCCCCCGACTCTGGGGCCAACGTCCTGACTTTC
. TRBJ2-2 few TRBV11-2 CASSSETENTGELFF TGTGCCAGCAGCTCCGAGACAGAGAACACCGGGGAGCTGTTTTTT
TRBD1 TRBJ2-5 . TRBV3-1 CASSNPGQGRETQYF TGTGCCAGCAGCAATCCGGGACAGGGTCGAGAGACCCAGTACTTC
. TRBJ2-1 . TRBV20-1 CSVREFEQFF TGCAGTGTCCGGGAGTTCGAGCAGTTCTTC
TRBD2 TRBJ2-3 many TRBV29-1 CSAGGGADTQYF TGCAGCGCGGGGGGAGGTGCAGATACGCAGTATTTT
. TRBJ1-2 . TRBV7-8 CASSFGITLFYGYTF TGTGCCAGCAGCTTTGGGATTACGCTCTTCTATGGCTACACCTTC
. TRBJ2-3 many TRBV7-9 CASSPTGRGGTDTQYF TGTGCCAGCAGCCCCACGGGTCGCGGGGGCACAGATACGCAGTATTTT
. TRBJ1-1 . TRBV12-3/TRBV12-4 CASSSYRAAFF TGTGCCAGCAGTTCCTACAGGGCGGCTTTCTTT
TRBD2 TRBJ2-3 few TRBV29-1 CSIRSSGGDTQYF TGCAGCATCCGATCTAGCGGGGGGGATACGCAGTATTTT
. TRBJ2-7 few TRBV5-5 CASSPEGGLREQYF TGTGCCAGCAGCCCCGAAGGGGGGCTTAGGGAGCAGTACTTC
. TRBJ1-1 few TRBV5-1 CASSSNPAGWVGAFF TGCGCCAGCAGCTCCAACCCGGCAGGGTGGGTAGGAGCTTTCTTT
. TRBJ1-2 . TRBV19 CASNSPDSNYGYTF TGTGCCAGTAACTCCCCGGACAGTAACTATGGCTACACCTTC
. TRBJ2-6 few TRBV9 CASSAALSSGANVLTF TGTGCCAGCAGCGCAGCATTAAGCTCTGGGGCCAACGTCCTGACTTTC
TRBD2 TRBJ2-3 . TRBV9 CASSPTALAGLSTDTQYF TGTGCCAGCAGCCCAACGGCTCTAGCGGGGCTAAGCACAGATACGCAGTATTTT
. TRBJ2-7 . TRBV7-6 CASSPPLGRGSEQYF TGTGCCAGCAGCCCCCCCCTGGGCAGGGGAAGCGAGCAGTACTTC
. TRBJ2-1 . TRBV5-1 CASSFNRASRNEQFF TGCGCCAGCAGCTTCAACAGGGCTTCACGCAATGAGCAGTTCTTC
. TRBJ2-3 . TRBV6-1 CASSEVGASFDTQYF TGTGCCAGCAGTGAAGTAGGGGCTAGCTTCGATACGCAGTATTTT
TRBD2 TRBJ2-1 . TRBV12-3/TRBV12-4 CASSPTSGNQFF TGTGCCAGCAGCCCTACTAGCGGAAATCAGTTCTTC
. TRBJ2-3 . TRBV12-3/TRBV12-4 CASEGMTDTQYF TGTGCCTCCGAGGGGATGACAGATACGCAGTATTTT
. TRBJ2-7 once TRBV10-3 CAISERTNEQYF TGTGCCATCAGTGAGCGGACCAACGAGCAGTACTTC
. TRBJ1-2 . TRBV10-3 CAISGTPARGYTF TGTGCCATCAGTGGGACTCCAGCTAGGGGCTACACCTTC
TRBD1 TRBJ2-3 few TRBV6-4 CASRPTGVGTDTQYF TGTGCCAGCAGGCCTACAGGGGTGGGCACAGATACGCAGTATTTT
TRBD1 TRBJ1-5 . TRBV20-1 CSAQTGVNQPQHF TGCAGTGCTCAGACAGGGGTCAATCAGCCCCAGCATTTT
. TRBJ2-1 many TRBV5-6 CASSLSPHNEQFF TGTGCCAGCAGCTTGAGTCCCCACAATGAGCAGTTCTTC
TRBD1 TRBJ2-1 . TRBV4-3 CASSQEMTGSEQFF TGCGCCAGCAGCCAAGAGATGACAGGGAGTGAGCAGTTCTTC
TRBD1 TRBJ2-3 . TRBV7-8 CASSLGPGQEDTQYF TGTGCCAGCAGCTTAGGACCGGGACAGGAGGATACGCAGTATTTT
. TRBJ2-7 . TRBV7-2 CASSPGAGWTRSKYF TGTGCCAGCAGCCCCGGGGCTGGTTGGACCCGCTCCAAGTACTTC
. TRBJ1-2 . TRBV3-1 CASSQEGGNYGYTF TGTGCCAGCAGCCAAGAGGGGGGAAACTATGGCTACACCTTC
. TRBJ2-7 many TRBV5-1 CASSQGPISYEQYF TGCGCCAGCAGTCAAGGACCGATCTCCTACGAGCAGTACTTC
. TRBJ1-5 . TRBV19 CASSSESGQPQHF TGTGCCAGTTCCTCCGAATCAGGACAGCCCCAGCATTTT
TRBD2 TRBJ2-1 many TRBV14 CASSLSPGLAVPLNVEQFF TGTGCCAGCAGCTTATCCCCGGGACTAGCGGTCCCCCTCAATGTGGAGCAGTTCTTC
. TRBJ2-3 few TRBV4-3 CASSQDFLGSPTDTQYF TGCGCCAGCAGCCAAGATTTCCTGGGCTCACCTACAGATACGCAGTATTTT
. TRBJ1-4 few TRBV6-5 CASQPLGATNEKLFF TGTGCCAGCCAGCCCCTAGGAGCAACTAATGAAAAACTGTTTTTT
. TRBJ2-5 . TRBV7-9 CASSENPLRETQYF TGTGCCAGCAGCGAGAATCCCCTCAGGGAGACCCAGTACTTC
TRBD2 TRBJ2-3 few TRBV4-1 CASTLGEGRDTQYF TGCGCCAGCACTCTCGGGGAGGGGAGAGATACGCAGTATTTT
. TRBJ2-1 few TRBV12-3/TRBV12-4 CASSLMAGDQFF TGTGCCAGCAGTTTAATGGCAGGGGACCAGTTCTTC
TRBD2 TRBJ2-2 . TRBV7-7 CASSLAGTSGSGELFF TGTGCTAGCAGCTTAGCCGGGACTAGCGGGTCCGGGGAGCTGTTTTTT
. TRBJ1-1 . TRBV9 CASSVDGGLSF TGTGCCAGCAGCGTAGATGGGGGGCTGTCTTTT
. TRBJ2-3 few TRBV5-5 CASSGDSRDTQYF TGTGCCAGCAGCGGGGACTCAAGAGATACGCAGTATTTT
TRBD2 TRBJ2-2 many TRBV7-2 CASLSQAGGETGELFF TGTGCCAGCTTGTCCCAGGCGGGGGGTGAAACCGGGGAGCTGTTTTTT